A single sample gave rise to the 23 T cell receptor beta chains below, sequenced in a study of somatic mutations in cytotoxic T cells in rheumatoid arthritis. Some clones are missing from TCRdb's copy, which holds only in-frame ones; the method was immunoSEQ multiplex PCR. Found here are approximately 24,000 clones, 70% to 85% of them singletons; the top ten hold roughly 9.9%. What was sequenced was CD8+ T cells sorted from blood. The receptors originated from a woman under 30 in good health.

V is TRBV27 and J is TRBJ1-5, with 9 positions matching TRBD1. Germline assignment: CDR1 MNHEY and CDR2 SMNVEV (reference sequence). With 6 bases clipped from V and 5 bases from J, the junction kept 5 bases outside the gene matches. The CDR3 runs 14 residues. CDR3 region: CASSSGTGYQPQHF. The DNA for the CDR3 is TGTGCCAGCAGCTCCGGGACAGGGTATCAGCCCCAGCATTTT.

This chain uses TRBV9 with TRBJ1-6; 10 bases are shared with TRBD1. The CDR3 runs 16 residues. V lost 0 bases to trimming and J lost 10 bases; unmatched junction nucleotides: 7. Per the germline V gene, CDR1 is SGDLS and CDR2 is YYNGEE. DNA for the CDR3: TGTGCCAGCAGCGTAGTTGGGACAGGGGTAGGGTCACCCCTCCACTTT. Translated: CASSVVGTGVGSPLHF.

J is TRBJ2-2 and V is TRBV4-2; 13 bases match TRBD2. Trimming removed 4 bases from V and 7 bases from J; junction bases left unmatched: 3. Germline V lookup: CDR1 LGHNA, CDR2 YNFKEQ. The CDR3 totals 15 residues. CDR3 coding DNA: TGTGCCAGCAGCCCCCGGACTAGCGGGAGCGGGGAGCTGTTTTTT. It is translated as CASSPRTSGSGELFF.

V usage is TRBV10-3 and J usage is TRBJ1-2; no firm D call. V dropped 4 bases and J dropped 5 bases, with 11 bases sitting between them. Per germline, CDR1 ENHRY and CDR2 SYGVKD. The length of the CDR3 is 13 residues. This chain's CDR3 is CAISVAEDYGYTF. The CDR3 coding sequence is TGTGCCATCAGTGTGGCAGAAGATTATGGCTACACCTTC.

The chain carries TRBV30 and TRBJ2-3; 7 nucleotides agree with TRBD2. The CDR3 covers 11 residues. J gave up 6 bases and V 8 bases, and 5 bases lay outside the gene matches. CDR1 is GTSNPN and CDR2 is SVGIG in the germline V gene (reference sequence). The CDR3 sequence is CAGGLSDTQYF. The CDR3 bases are TGTGCCGGGGGACTATCCGATACGCAGTATTTT.

This chain connects TRBV6-5 to TRBJ2-1; D uncertain. In germline, CDR1 is MNHEY, CDR2 SVGAGI. V lost 2 bases and J 0 bases, leaving 5 bases between the germline ends. CDR3 length: 14 residues. The CDR3 sequence is CASSYISSYNEQFF. DNA of the CDR3: TGTGCCAGCAGTTACATTTCCTCCTACAATGAGCAGTTCTTC.

A single count supports this clone. Here the CDR3 reads CASSESPDRGTEAFF. The CDR3 DNA is TGCGCCAGCAGTGAGAGTCCCGACAGGGGCACTGAAGCTTTCTTT. The chain combines TRBV10-1 with TRBJ1-1; 8 bases agree with TRBD1. CDR1 and CDR2 (germline): WNHNN, SYGVQD (reference sequence). Trimming cost V 2 bases and J 4 bases; bases outside gene matches: 6. CDR3 length: 15 amino acids.

This chain uses TRBV28 with TRBJ2-5, with 7 bases matching TRBD2. V lost 4 bases, J lost 0 bases, and 11 bases stayed unmatched. Germline CDR1 MDHEN, CDR2 SYDVKM. The CDR3 has 17 residues. CDR3: CASSYPRGDYYQETQYF. Here the CDR3 DNA reads TGTGCCAGCAGTTACCCCCGGGGGGACTACTACCAAGAGACCCAGTACTTC. Using reference TRBV28 and TRBJ2-5 for the parts outside the CDR3, the full variable domain is DVKVTQSSRYLVKRTGEKVFLECVQDMDHENMFWYRQDPGLGLRLIYFSYDVKMKEKGDIPEGYSVSREKKERFSLILESASTNQTSMYLCASSYPRGDYYQETQYFGPGTRLLVL.

This chain links TRBV29-1 with TRBJ2-3; D is ambiguous. The CDR3 is 11 residues long. V was trimmed by 0 bases and J by 5 bases, leaving 3 bases between them. Germline values: CDR1 SQVTM, CDR2 ANQGSEA. The CDR3 DNA reads TGCAGCGTTGAAGATGGAGATACGCAGTATTTT. Translation gives CSVEDGDTQYF.

The chain carries TRBV29-1 and TRBJ2-7; D is possibly TRBD2 (5 bases). Germline lookup yields CDR1 SQVTM and CDR2 ANQGSEA. V was shortened by 5 bases and J by 3 bases, with 8 bases between the two germline ends. This CDR3 is 11 amino acids long. The DNA of the CDR3 is TGCAGCGTTTTACTAGGCTACGAGCAGTACTTC. This encodes CSVLLGYEQYF.

This clone was seen a single time. The V and J genes are TRBV5-6 and TRBJ1-2; D gene unclear. Germline V gives CDR1 SGHDT, CDR2 YYEEEE. This CDR3 is built from 14 residues. The V end lost 3 bases, the J end lost 4 bases, and 13 bases lay between the germline ends. The chain's CDR3 is CASSWEVGLYGYTF. The CDR3 coding sequence is TGTGCCAGCAGCTGGGAGGTAGGGCTCTATGGCTACACCTTC.

The CDR3 nucleotides read TGTGCCAGCAGCCCCGGGACTTCGTTCACAGATACGCAGTATTTT. This encodes CASSPGTSFTDTQYF. The chain recombines TRBV6-6 with TRBJ2-3; tentative D call: TRBD2 (6 bases). Between the trimmed V and J ends, which lost 6 bases and 2 bases, there was a span of 15 bases. CDR3 length: 15 amino acids. Germline V gene sequence: CDR1 MNHNY, CDR2 SVGAGI (reference sequence).

The V and J genes are TRBV19 and TRBJ1-1, with TRBD1 matching 7 bases. Trimming cost V 5 bases and J 1 base; bases outside gene matches: 1. This CDR3 has 13 residues. CDR1 and CDR2 from the germline V gene are LNHDA and SQIVND (reference sequence). Here the CDR3 DNA reads TGTGCCAGTAGTTGGACAGGGAACACTGAAGCTTTCTTT. This encodes CASSWTGNTEAFF.

V gene TRBV30 combines with J gene TRBJ2-7, with TRBD2 as a possible D gene (5 bases). Trimming shortened V by 2 bases and J by 4 bases, and 9 bases separated the two germline ends. CDR1 is GTSNPN, CDR2 SVGIG, per germline (reference sequence). The CDR3 totals 12 residues. The DNA for the CDR3 is TGTGCCTGGAGTTTGGGGAGATACGAGCAGTACTTC. Its protein is CAWSLGRYEQYF.

This rearrangement joins TRBV7-8 to TRBJ2-1; 7 bases align to TRBD2. From germline, CDR1 is SGHVS and CDR2 FQNEAQ. V shed 1 base and J 6 bases; nucleotides not matched to a gene: 3. This CDR3 is built from 14 residues. CDR3 loop: CASSLGTSPNEQFF. The CDR3 DNA is TGTGCCAGCAGCTTAGGGACTAGTCCCAATGAGCAGTTCTTC.

This clone was seen a few times. The chain carries TRBV28 and TRBJ2-7, with 9 bases matching TRBD1. Trimming removed 2 bases from V and 4 bases from J; junction bases left unmatched: 0. Per the germline V gene, CDR1 is MDHEN and CDR2 is SYDVKM. The CDR3 has 13 residues. The CDR3, as DNA: TGTGCCAGCAGTTTAGGACAGGGGTACGAGCAGTACGTC. Protein sequence: CASSLGQGYEQYV.

J is TRBJ1-1 and V is TRBV7-9; 7 bases agree with TRBD1. J lost 5 bases, V lost 4 bases, and 4 bases had no gene match. The germline gives CDR1 SEHNR, CDR2 FQNEAQ (reference sequence). This CDR3 is 13 amino acids long. The chain's CDR3 is CASSSPGGTEAFF. In DNA form, the CDR3 reads TGTGCCAGCAGCTCCCCAGGGGGTACTGAAGCTTTCTTT.

The chain combines TRBV9 with TRBJ1-1, with D perhaps TRBD1 (6 bases). This CDR3 has 14 amino acids. The germline CDR1 and CDR2 sequences are SGDLS and YYNGEE. Trimming removed 2 bases from V and 1 base from J, with 9 bases in between. The CDR3 here is CASSVGGANTEAFF. The CDR3 nucleotides are TGTGCCAGCAGCGTGGGGGGCGCGAACACTGAAGCTTTCTTT.

The chain joins TRBV27 to TRBJ2-5, with D possibly being TRBD1 or TRBD2 (5 bases each). CDR1 and CDR2 (germline): MNHEY, SMNVEV (reference sequence). CDR3 length equals 15 residues. V was pared by 2 bases and J by 4 bases, with 14 bases between. DNA for the CDR3: TGTGCCAGCAGTTTAAGGGACGGAGAACGAGAGACCCAGTACTTC. It translates to CASSLRDGERETQYF.

The chain has TRBV7-2 and TRBJ2-3; D remains unclear. Looked up from germline, CDR1 is SGHTA and CDR2 is FQGNSA. This CDR3 has 12 amino acids. The V gene lost 6 bases and the J gene lost 0 bases, with 4 bases spanning the gap. The CDR3 protein is CASSPSTDTQYF. The CDR3, as DNA: TGTGCCAGCAGTCCTAGCACAGATACGCAGTATTTT. The variable domain in full, completed from reference TRBV7-2 and TRBJ2-3, reads GAGVSQSPSNKVTEKGKDVELRCDPISGHTALYWYRQSLGQGLEFLIYFQGNSAPDKSGLPSDRFSAERTGGSVSTLTIQRTQQEDSAVYLCASSPSTDTQYFGPGTRLTVL.

The CDR3 DNA follows: TGTGCCAGCAAACCAATAGCGGGGGGTTACCAAGAGACCCAGTACTTC. Translating gives CASKPIAGGYQETQYF. The chain couples TRBV28 to TRBJ2-5; TRBD2 aligns across 10 bases. V lost 7 bases and J lost 0; bases outside the gene matches: 8. Germline CDR1 and CDR2: MDHEN and SYDVKM. This CDR3 region has 16 residues.

The chain joins TRBV29-1 to TRBJ2-7; 8 bases map to TRBD2. The CDR3 has 13 residues. Trimming took 7 bases from V and 1 from J; bases not matched to a gene: 6. Per germline, CDR1 SQVTM and CDR2 ANQGSEA. The CDR3 loop reads CSAHSGISYEQYF. CDR3 nucleotide sequence: TGCAGCGCCCATAGCGGGATTTCCTACGAGCAGTACTTC.

The CDR3 DNA is TGTGCCAGCAGCTTAGGAGGGACAGACCTCTCTGGGGCCAACGTCCTGACTTTC. Encoded protein: CASSLGGTDLSGANVLTF. The V and J genes are TRBV7-6 and TRBJ2-6; 7 positions match TRBD1. This CDR3 has 18 amino acids. Trimming at V came to 1 base and at J to 0 bases, leaving 6 bases not matched to a gene. Per the germline V gene, CDR1 is SGHVS and CDR2 is FNYEAQ.